This TCR beta chain was retrieved from a study of response to subunit inactivated influenza vaccine. About this clonotype itself: The antigen remains undetermined.

Broader study findings: Researchers suggested that each seasonal influenza vaccination recruits few new T cells.

TCRdb itself ran the RT-PCR reads through MiXCR, one entry per CDR3 protein. Found here are around 530,000 distinct CDR3 sequences, 16% of them singletons; the top ten hold less than 4%. V was pared by 6 bases and J by 0 bases, with 15 bases between. The CDR3 is made up of 16 amino acids. The germline V gene has CDR1 LNHDA and CDR2 SQIVND (reference sequence). This clonotype was sampled from a man in his fifties or sixties who received an inactivated influenza vaccine. The V gene is TRBV19, the J gene TRBJ2-1; perhaps TRBD2 as D (6 bases). This specimen was CD4+ T cells sorted from PBMCs, taken roughly 24 months after vaccination. CDR3 sequence (DNA): TGTGCCAGTAGCAAGGTTAGCGGTAGCTCCTACAATGAGCAGTTCTTC. Amino acid sequence: CASSKVSGSSYNEQFF.